The 14 T cell receptor beta chains below were found in one sample sequenced in a study of cytomegalovirus exposure and HLA in healthy donors. The PCR employed 60 Vbeta primers together with 13 Jbeta primers. The assay was immunoSEQ multiplex PCR, and TCRdb's table has in-frame clones only and misses some. The sample has some 120,000 clones, around three quarters seen once. The material sequenced was PBMCs. The source of these receptors is a man aged 30 to 45 in good health and CMV-seropositive.

V gene TRBV2 combines with J gene TRBJ2-5; TRBD1 agrees at 9 bases. CDR1 and CDR2 from the germline V gene are SNHLY and FYNNEI. Unmatched junction bases numbered 10, after V lost 5 bases and J lost 9 bases. The CDR3 has 14 amino acids. CDR3 DNA: TGTGCCAGCAGTCTGGACAGGGGACGAGACCCCCAGTACTTC. Amino acids: CASSLDRGRDPQYF.

This clone was counted only a few times. The rearrangement joins TRBV5-1 to TRBJ2-7; D call uncertain. The CDR3 length is 12 residues. Germline V lookup: CDR1 SGHRS, CDR2 YFSETQ. With 2 bases removed from V and 6 bases from J, the gap between germline ends came to 9 bases. The CDR3 sequence: CASSFGPGEQYF. The CDR3 DNA reads TGCGCCAGCAGCTTCGGTCCCGGCGAGCAGTACTTC. The variable domain in full, with the rest retrieved from reference TRBV5-1 and TRBJ2-7, is KAGVTQTPRYLIKTRGQQVTLSCSPISGHRSVSWYQQTPGQGLQFLFEYFSETQRNKGNFPGRFSGRQFSNSRSEMNVSTLELGDSALYLCASSFGPGEQYFGPGTRLTVT.

The chain combines TRBV4-3 with TRBJ2-1, with 9 bases matching TRBD2. This CDR3 region has 14 residues. After removal of 4 bases from V and 6 bases from J, the junction contained 4 bases not matched to a gene. Germline V lookup: CDR1 LGHNA, CDR2 YSLEER. CDR3 DNA: TGCGCCAGCAGCCGGCTGACTAGCGGCAATGAGCAGTTCTTC. Encoded protein: CASSRLTSGNEQFF.

V gene TRBV4-1 combines with J gene TRBJ1-2; D is unclear. This CDR3 comprises 14 residues. The germline V gene has CDR1 MGHRA and CDR2 YSYEKL. V was cut by 3 bases and J by 2 bases, with 10 bases left in between. CDR3 bases: TGCGCCAGCAGCCAGGGCCGATCGAACTATGGCTACACCTTC. It is translated as CASSQGRSNYGYTF.

This clone was seen a single time. This chain links TRBV5-1 with TRBJ2-6, with D unresolved. This CDR3 is 16 amino acids long. Germline-derived CDR1 and CDR2 are SGHRS and YFSETQ. V was shortened by 1 base and J by 1 base, with 9 bases between the two germline ends. CDR3 in amino acids: CASSLIHASGANVLTF. The CDR3 nucleotides are TGCGCCAGCAGCTTGATACATGCATCTGGGGCCAACGTCCTGACTTTC. The complete variable domain, with remaining parts taken from reference TRBV5-1 and TRBJ2-6, reads KAGVTQTPRYLIKTRGQQVTLSCSPISGHRSVSWYQQTPGQGLQFLFEYFSETQRNKGNFPGRFSGRQFSNSRSEMNVSTLELGDSALYLCASSLIHASGANVLTFGAGSRLTVL.

The chain is built from TRBV7-2 and TRBJ1-4, with a weak D call TRBD1 (6 bases). V gave up 6 bases and J gave up 5 bases, with 16 bases separating them. The CDR3 has 15 residues. Germline V gene lookup returns CDR1 SGHTA and CDR2 FQGNSA. The chain's CDR3 is CASRNGQSENEKLFF. In nucleotides, the CDR3 is TGTGCCAGCAGGAACGGACAGTCCGAAAATGAAAAACTGTTTTTT.

This clone was seen only a few times. This chain joins TRBV5-4 and TRBJ2-4, with a possible D match to TRBD2 (5 bases). This CDR3 spans 15 amino acids. Germline CDR1 SGHNT, CDR2 YYREEE (reference sequence). V was shortened by 4 bases and J by 1 base, with 12 bases between the two germline ends. CDR3: CASSLSGVAKNIQYF. The DNA for the CDR3 is TGTGCCAGCAGCCTCTCCGGGGTGGCCAAAAACATTCAGTACTTC.

This clone was observed a handful of times. The rearrangement links TRBV7-2 to TRBJ2-5; TRBD1 matches at 8 bases. Losses at the gene ends were 5 bases for V and 5 bases for J; bases not matched to a gene: 7. The CDR3 consists of 14 residues. Looked up from germline, CDR1 is SGHTA and CDR2 is FQGNSA. The CDR3 DNA sequence: TGTGCCAGCAGCCCGGACAGGGCTCGGGAGACCCAGTACTTC. Amino acids: CASSPDRARETQYF. Full variable domain (rest looked up from reference TRBV7-2 and TRBJ2-5): GAGVSQSPSNKVTEKGKDVELRCDPISGHTALYWYRQSLGQGLEFLIYFQGNSAPDKSGLPSDRFSAERTGGSVSTLTIQRTQQEDSAVYLCASSPDRARETQYFGPGTRLLVL.

The chain couples TRBV7-9 to TRBJ1-1; TRBD1 aligns across 7 bases. The germline V gene has CDR1 SEHNR and CDR2 FQNEAQ (reference sequence). V dropped 3 bases and J dropped 7; count of bases not matched to a gene: 11. The CDR3 spans 15 residues. CDR3 sequence reads: CASSLGVAGTVEAFF. The CDR3 DNA sequence: TGTGCCAGCAGCTTGGGCGTGGCCGGGACAGTTGAAGCTTTCTTT.

The chain employs TRBV4-3 and TRBJ2-2, with a weak D call TRBD2 (7 bases). The V and J ends lost 3 bases and 3 bases respectively, with 14 bases between them. The CDR3 is 16 amino acids. Germline lookup yields CDR1 LGHNA and CDR2 YSLEER. CDR3 protein: CASSQEGRGHTGELFF. The CDR3 nucleotides read TGCGCCAGCAGCCAGGAGGGGCGGGGGCACACCGGGGAGCTGTTTTTT.

The chain joins TRBV5-4 to TRBJ2-3, with D uncertain. Trimming removed 2 bases at V and 1 base at J, with 11 bases between. The CDR3 sequence is 15 residues long. The V gene's germline CDR1 is SGHNT and CDR2 YYREEE (reference sequence). CDR3 nucleotide sequence: TGTGCCAGCAGCTTTTTAGTCGAGGGCACAGATACGCAGTATTTT. Its translation is CASSFLVEGTDTQYF.

The V and J genes are TRBV19 and TRBJ1-2; a possible D gene is TRBD1 (5 bases). The CDR3 contains 15 residues. V shed 2 bases and J shed 3 bases, with 13 bases lying between them. Germline V gives CDR1 LNHDA, CDR2 SQIVND (reference sequence). The CDR3 DNA is TGTGCCAGTAGTATACGAGGGGAGGGCGACTATGGCTACACCTTC. As protein: CASSIRGEGDYGYTF.

This chain joins TRBV19 and TRBJ2-1, with TRBD2 identical over 8 bases. Looked up from germline, CDR1 is LNHDA and CDR2 is SQIVND (reference sequence). The CDR3 runs 14 residues. Unmatched junction bases numbered 3, after V lost 3 bases and J lost 5 bases. In DNA, the CDR3 is TGTGCCAGTAGTATTGCAGCGGGAGACAATGAGCAGTTCTTC. Translation: CASSIAAGDNEQFF.

This clone was observed a single time. J is TRBJ2-1 and V is TRBV5-1, with 8 bases matching TRBD2. Trimming removed 0 bases from V and 3 bases from J; junction bases left unmatched: 2. CDR3 length equals 15 residues. Germline lookup yields CDR1 SGHRS and CDR2 YFSETQ. The chain's CDR3 is CASSLGLASYNEQFF. CDR3 bases: TGCGCCAGCAGCTTGGGACTAGCGAGCTACAATGAGCAGTTCTTC.